Following are 13 T cell receptor beta chains from one sample sequenced in a study of shared clonotypes between healthy human individuals. Using immunoSEQ multiplex PCR, the repertoire was profiled, and TCRdb retains in-frame clones only, with some absent. The sample has about half a million clones; 70% to 80% are singletons. The sequencing sample was made of PBMCs. The receptors were gathered from a middle-aged woman in good health. Some clones in this sample may be carry-over from other donors' samples.

This chain joins TRBV7-2 and TRBJ2-7; 7 bases line up with TRBD2. Unmatched junction bases numbered 7, after V lost 3 bases and J lost 5 bases. CDR1 is SGHTA and CDR2 is FQGNSA in the germline V gene. The CDR3 consists of 14 residues. CDR3 in amino acids: CASSFGGRDHEQYF. CDR3 nucleotides: TGTGCCAGCAGCTTTGGCGGGAGAGACCACGAGCAGTACTTC.

The chain uses TRBV7-9 and TRBJ1-1; D uncertain. V lost 5 bases and J lost 5, with 18 bases in between. Germline-derived CDR1 and CDR2 are SEHNR and FQNEAQ (reference sequence). CDR3 length: 15 amino acids. For the CDR3, the DNA is TGTGCCAGCAGCGAAAAATACGGAGGGAGGACTGAAGCTTTCTTT. Residues: CASSEKYGGRTEAFF.

J is TRBJ1-1 and V is TRBV19, with 9 nucleotides matching TRBD1. The V segment lost 5 bases and the J segment 5 bases; nucleotides outside the gene matches: 6. Germline CDR1 is LNHDA and CDR2 is SQIVND (reference sequence). This CDR3 has 14 residues. The DNA of the CDR3 is TGTGCCAGTAGTGTTGTGACAGGGGGGACTGAAGCTTTCTTT. Encoded protein: CASSVVTGGTEAFF.

The V gene is TRBV7-8, the J gene TRBJ2-2, with D tentatively TRBD1 (5 bases). Trimming pared 8 bases from V and 0 bases from J, leaving 13 bases between. This CDR3 region has 15 residues. Germline V CDR1 and CDR2: SGHVS, FQNEAQ. CDR3 DNA sequence: TGTGCCAGCGGCCGCGGCAGGGCGAACACCGGGGAGCTGTTTTTT. Its translation is CASGRGRANTGELFF.

The chain employs TRBV2 and TRBJ2-5; D gene uncertain. Germline CDR1 SNHLY, CDR2 FYNNEI. This CDR3 region has 14 residues. Between the trimmed V and J ends, which lost 3 bases and 4 bases, there was a span of 12 bases. The CDR3 nucleotides read TGTGCCAGCAGTGACGGGCGATTCCCAGAGACCCAGTACTTC. This gives the protein CASSDGRFPETQYF.

This chain joins TRBV6-6 and TRBJ2-7; 9 bases line up with TRBD1. CDR1 MNHNY and CDR2 SVGAGI come from the germline V gene (reference sequence). There are 14 residues in the CDR3. V trimming: 6 bases; J trimming: 3 bases; junction bases outside the gene matches: 6. CDR3: CASSSGTGYYEQYF. DNA of the CDR3: TGTGCCAGCAGCTCCGGGACAGGGTACTACGAGCAGTACTTC.

The chain links TRBV5-1 to TRBJ2-5, with TRBD2 matching over 7 bases. Germline V lookup: CDR1 SGHRS, CDR2 YFSETQ. There are 15 residues in the CDR3. The ends lost 0 bases at V and 3 bases at J; junction bases unmatched: 5. CDR3 amino acids: CASSLAVGGEETQYF. In DNA form, the CDR3 reads TGCGCCAGCAGCTTGGCCGTGGGAGGGGAAGAGACCCAGTACTTC. The full variable domain, its missing parts supplied by reference TRBV5-1 and TRBJ2-5, is KAGVTQTPRYLIKTRGQQVTLSCSPISGHRSVSWYQQTPGQGLQFLFEYFSETQRNKGNFPGRFSGRQFSNSRSEMNVSTLELGDSALYLCASSLAVGGEETQYFGPGTRLLVL.

The chain recombines TRBV28 with TRBJ2-7; TRBD2 agrees at 8 bases. CDR1 is MDHEN and CDR2 is SYDVKM in the germline V gene. V shed 8 bases and J 0 bases; nucleotides not matched to a gene: 6. CDR3 length equals 14 residues. CDR3 amino acids: CASGGGRSSYEQYF. The CDR3 coding sequence is TGTGCCAGCGGAGGCGGGAGGAGCTCCTACGAGCAGTACTTC. The full variable domain, in which reference TRBV28 and TRBJ2-7 provide the parts outside the CDR3, is DVKVTQSSRYLVKRTGEKVFLECVQDMDHENMFWYRQDPGLGLRLIYFSYDVKMKEKGDIPEGYSVSREKKERFSLILESASTNQTSMYLCASGGGRSSYEQYFGPGTRLTVT.

J is TRBJ2-2 and V is TRBV7-7, with D tentatively TRBD2 (7 bases). The germline V and J ends were trimmed by 5 bases and 8 bases, with 15 bases remaining between them. The CDR3 consists of 14 residues. Germline CDR1 is SSHAT and CDR2 is FNYEAQ (reference sequence). CDR3 bases: TGTGCCAGCAGCCCTCGGGGGGCCGGTGGGGAGCTGTTTTTT. Its protein product is CASSPRGAGGELFF.

The rearrangement uses TRBV4-1 and TRBJ2-7; 12 nucleotides match TRBD2. Germline trimming cut 3 bases from V and 4 bases from J; bases unmatched to any gene: 4. Per germline, CDR1 MGHRA and CDR2 YSYEKL. CDR3 length equals 15 residues. DNA for the CDR3: TGCGCCAGCAGCCATCGACTAGCGGGAGATTACGAGCAGTACTTC. It translates to CASSHRLAGDYEQYF.

The genes are TRBV7-3 and TRBJ1-1, with 7 bases aligning to TRBD1. Germline V gives CDR1 SGHTA, CDR2 FQGTGA. This CDR3 contains 15 residues. The V gene end was trimmed by 5 bases and the J gene end by 0 bases; junction bases not matched to a gene: 6. CDR3 sequence: CASSPQGQVNTEAFF. CDR3 coding DNA: TGTGCCAGCAGCCCACAGGGGCAGGTGAACACTGAAGCTTTCTTT.

V and J are TRBV28 and TRBJ2-3; the D gene is possibly TRBD1 (6 bases). With 5 bases removed from V and 0 bases from J, the gap between germline ends came to 12 bases. The CDR3 runs to 15 residues. The V gene's germline CDR1 is MDHEN and CDR2 SYDVKM. The chain's CDR3 is CASSPTGQSTDTQYF. DNA of the CDR3: TGTGCCAGCAGTCCAACGGGACAAAGCACAGATACGCAGTATTTT.

The V call is TRBV7-3, the J call TRBJ2-5; no firm D call. Trimming removed 5 bases at V and 4 bases at J, with 8 bases between. The CDR3 sequence is 12 residues long. Germline assignment: CDR1 SGHTA and CDR2 FQGTGA. CDR3 in amino acids: CASSRTRETQYF. The CDR3 DNA is TGTGCCAGCAGCAGGACGAGAGAGACCCAGTACTTC. Full variable domain (rest looked up from reference TRBV7-3 and TRBJ2-5): GAGVSQTPSNKVTEKGKYVELRCDPISGHTALYWYRQSLGQGPEFLIYFQGTGAADDSGLPNDRFFAVRPEGSVSTLKIQRTERGDSAVYLCASSRTRETQYFGPGTRLLVL.